Described below is a single TCR beta chain sequence and its context. These data are taken from a study of blood T cell repertoires in COVID-19. Background on the study: Specimens from acute and convalescent COVID-19 originated in the United States, Italy and Spain. PBMCs, B-cell-depleted T cells, or T cells were the source of the cDNA or gDNA that made up the material.

Per the authors' pipeline: Amplification of reference gene primers was used by the study to estimate nucleated cell counts. This table comes from immunoSEQ multiplex PCR, and its TCRdb copy is limited to in-frame clones, with some not included. That table is the source of V, J and clone size, and D and trimming were worked out from the DNA. The sample shows tens of thousands of clones, just over 90% of them seen only once. This CDR3 contains 17 residues. CDR1 and CDR2 from the germline V gene are SGHNT and YYREEE (reference sequence). Losses at the gene ends were 4 bases for V and 5 bases for J; bases not matched to a gene: 13.

The chain uses TRBV5-4 and TRBJ2-2; 8 bases align to TRBD1. Sequenced input: peripheral blood. The TCR sequence derives from a woman between 40 and 50 years old with active COVID-19. CDR3 protein: CASSTEPGQALTGELFF. CDR3 DNA sequence: TGTGCCAGCAGCACGGAACCGGGACAGGCTTTAACCGGGGAGCTGTTTTTT.